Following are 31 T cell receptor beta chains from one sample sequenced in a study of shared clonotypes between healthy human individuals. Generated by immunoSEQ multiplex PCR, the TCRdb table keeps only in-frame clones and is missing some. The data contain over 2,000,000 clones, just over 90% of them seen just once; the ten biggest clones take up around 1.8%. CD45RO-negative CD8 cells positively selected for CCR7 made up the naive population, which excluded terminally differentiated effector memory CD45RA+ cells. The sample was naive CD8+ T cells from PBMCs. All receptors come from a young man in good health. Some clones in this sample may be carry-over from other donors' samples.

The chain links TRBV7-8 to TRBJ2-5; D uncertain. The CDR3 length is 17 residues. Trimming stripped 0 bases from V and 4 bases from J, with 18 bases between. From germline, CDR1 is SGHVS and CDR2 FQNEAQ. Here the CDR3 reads CASSLAKGGPDRETQYF. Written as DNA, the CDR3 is TGTGCCAGCAGCTTAGCGAAGGGTGGACCGGACCGAGAGACCCAGTACTTC. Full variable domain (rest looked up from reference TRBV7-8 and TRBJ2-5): GAGVSQSPRYKVAKRGQDVALRCDPISGHVSLFWYQQALGQGPEFLTYFQNEAQLDKSGLPSDRFFAERPEGSVSTLKIQRTQQEDSAVYLCASSLAKGGPDRETQYFGPGTRLLVL.

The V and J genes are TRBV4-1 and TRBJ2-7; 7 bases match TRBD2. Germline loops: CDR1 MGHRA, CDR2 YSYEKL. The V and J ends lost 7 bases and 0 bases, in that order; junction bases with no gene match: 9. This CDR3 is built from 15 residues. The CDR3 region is CASKDLAAASYEQYF. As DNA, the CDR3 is TGCGCCAGCAAAGATCTAGCGGCAGCCTCCTACGAGCAGTACTTC.

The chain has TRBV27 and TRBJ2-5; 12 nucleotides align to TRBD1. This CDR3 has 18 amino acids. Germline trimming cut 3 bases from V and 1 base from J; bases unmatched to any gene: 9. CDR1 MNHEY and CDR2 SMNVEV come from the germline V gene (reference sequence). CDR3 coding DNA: TGTGCCAGCAGTTTCAAGGGACAGGGGGCGGCTTTCCAAGAGACCCAGTACTTC. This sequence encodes CASSFKGQGAAFQETQYF.

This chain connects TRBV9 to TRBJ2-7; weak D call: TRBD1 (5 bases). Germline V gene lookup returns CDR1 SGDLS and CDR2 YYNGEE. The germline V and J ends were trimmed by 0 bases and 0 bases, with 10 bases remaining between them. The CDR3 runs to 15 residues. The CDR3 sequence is CASSVAIGHSYEQYF. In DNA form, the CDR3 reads TGTGCCAGCAGCGTAGCTATCGGACACTCCTACGAGCAGTACTTC.

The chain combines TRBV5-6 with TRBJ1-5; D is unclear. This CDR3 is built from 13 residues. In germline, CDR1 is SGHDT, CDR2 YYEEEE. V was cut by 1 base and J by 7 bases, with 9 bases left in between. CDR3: CASSLQEGQPQHF. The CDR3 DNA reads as TGTGCCAGCAGCTTGCAGGAAGGACAGCCCCAGCATTTT. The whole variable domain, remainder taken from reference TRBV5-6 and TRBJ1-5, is DAGVTQSPTHLIKTRGQQVTLRCSPKSGHDTVSWYQQALGQGPQFIFQYYEEEERQRGNFPDRFSGHQFPNYSSELNVNALLLGDSALYLCASSLQEGQPQHFGDGTRLSIL.

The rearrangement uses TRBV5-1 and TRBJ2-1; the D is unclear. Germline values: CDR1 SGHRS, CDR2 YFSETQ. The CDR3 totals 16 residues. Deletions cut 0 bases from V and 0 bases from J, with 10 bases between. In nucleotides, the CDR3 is TGCGCCAGCAGCTTGGGACGGGTGAGCTCCTACAATGAGCAGTTCTTC. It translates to CASSLGRVSSYNEQFF.

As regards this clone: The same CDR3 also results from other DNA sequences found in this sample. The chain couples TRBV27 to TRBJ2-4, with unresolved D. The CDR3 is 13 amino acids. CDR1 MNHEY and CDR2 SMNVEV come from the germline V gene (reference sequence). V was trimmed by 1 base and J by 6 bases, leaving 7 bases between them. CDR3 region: CASSLLGGNIQYF. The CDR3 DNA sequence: TGTGCCAGCAGTTTATTGGGCGGAAACATTCAGTACTTC.

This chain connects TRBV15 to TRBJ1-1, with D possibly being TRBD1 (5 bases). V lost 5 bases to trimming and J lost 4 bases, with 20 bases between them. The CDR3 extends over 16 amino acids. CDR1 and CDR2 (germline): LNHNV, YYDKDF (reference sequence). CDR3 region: CATSERTGLRGTEAFF. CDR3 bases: TGTGCCACCAGCGAAAGGACGGGTTTAAGGGGCACTGAAGCTTTCTTT.

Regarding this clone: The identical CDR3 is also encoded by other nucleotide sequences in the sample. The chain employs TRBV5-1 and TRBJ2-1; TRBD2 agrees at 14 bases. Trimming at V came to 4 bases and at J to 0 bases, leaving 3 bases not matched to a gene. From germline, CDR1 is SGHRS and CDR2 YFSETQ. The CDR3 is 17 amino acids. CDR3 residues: CASSLGLAGGSYNEQFF. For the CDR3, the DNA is TGCGCCAGCAGCCTAGGACTAGCGGGGGGCTCCTACAATGAGCAGTTCTTC.

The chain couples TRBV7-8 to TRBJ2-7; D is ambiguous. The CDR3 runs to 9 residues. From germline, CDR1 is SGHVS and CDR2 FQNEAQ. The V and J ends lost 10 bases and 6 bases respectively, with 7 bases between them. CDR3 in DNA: TGTGCCACCGGGCCCGAGCAGTACTTC. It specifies CATGPEQYF.

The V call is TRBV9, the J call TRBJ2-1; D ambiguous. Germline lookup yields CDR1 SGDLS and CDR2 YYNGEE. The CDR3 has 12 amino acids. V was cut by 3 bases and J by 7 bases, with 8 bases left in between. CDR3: CASSANENEQFF. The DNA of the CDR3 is TGTGCCAGCAGCGCGAACGAGAATGAGCAGTTCTTC.

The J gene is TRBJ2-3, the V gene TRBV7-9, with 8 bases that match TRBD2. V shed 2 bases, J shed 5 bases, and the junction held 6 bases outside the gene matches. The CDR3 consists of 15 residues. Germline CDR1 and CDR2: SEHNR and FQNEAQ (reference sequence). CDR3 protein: CASSLLAGGGDTQYF. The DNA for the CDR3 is TGTGCCAGCAGCTTACTCGCGGGAGGCGGAGATACGCAGTATTTT.

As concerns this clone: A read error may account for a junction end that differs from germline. The CDR3 protein is CASSIWGYEQYF. DNA for the CDR3: TGTGCCAGCAGTATATGGGGCTACGAGCAGTACTTC. V usage is TRBV28 and J usage is TRBJ2-7, with D uncertain. The CDR3 spans 12 residues. Germline CDR1 is MDHEN and CDR2 is SYDVKM. Combining the CDR3 with reference TRBV28 and TRBJ2-7 gives the whole variable domain DVKVTQSSRYLVKRTGEKVFLECVQDMDHENMFWYRQDPGLGLRLIYFSYDVKMKEKGDIPEGYSVSREKKERFSLILESASTNQTSMYLCASSIWGYEQYFGPGTRLTVT.

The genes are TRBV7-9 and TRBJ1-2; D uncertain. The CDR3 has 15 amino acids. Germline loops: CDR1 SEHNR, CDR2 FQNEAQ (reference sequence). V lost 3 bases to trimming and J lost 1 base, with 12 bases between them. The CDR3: CASSLSQALNYGYTF. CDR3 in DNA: TGTGCCAGCAGCTTGTCGCAAGCACTTAACTATGGCTACACCTTC.

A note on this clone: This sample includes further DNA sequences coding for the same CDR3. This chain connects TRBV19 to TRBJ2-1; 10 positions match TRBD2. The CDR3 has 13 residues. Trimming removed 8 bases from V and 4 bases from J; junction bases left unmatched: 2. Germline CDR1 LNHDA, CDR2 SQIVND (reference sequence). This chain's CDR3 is CASRTSGYNEQFF. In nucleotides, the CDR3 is TGTGCCAGTCGGACTAGCGGATACAATGAGCAGTTCTTC.

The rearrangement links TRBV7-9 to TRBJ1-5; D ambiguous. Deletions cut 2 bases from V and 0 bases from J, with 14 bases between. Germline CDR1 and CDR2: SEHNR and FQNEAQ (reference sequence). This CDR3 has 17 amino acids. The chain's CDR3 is CASSLQLGSYSNQPQHF. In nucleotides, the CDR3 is TGTGCCAGCAGCTTACAGCTGGGGAGTTATAGCAATCAGCCCCAGCATTTT.

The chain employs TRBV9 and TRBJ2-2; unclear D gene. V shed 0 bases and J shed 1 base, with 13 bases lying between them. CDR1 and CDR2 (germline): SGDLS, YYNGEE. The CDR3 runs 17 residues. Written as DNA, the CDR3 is TGTGCCAGCAGCGTAGGGTTAAACGCCGGGAACACCGGGGAGCTGTTTTTT. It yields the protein CASSVGLNAGNTGELFF.

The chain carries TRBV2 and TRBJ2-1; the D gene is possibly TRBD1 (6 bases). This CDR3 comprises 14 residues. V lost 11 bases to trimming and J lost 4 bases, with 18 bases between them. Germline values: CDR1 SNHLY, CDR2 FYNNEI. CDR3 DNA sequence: TGTGCCTTACGTACAACAGGGCAGTACAATGAGCAGTTCTTC. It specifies CALRTTGQYNEQFF.

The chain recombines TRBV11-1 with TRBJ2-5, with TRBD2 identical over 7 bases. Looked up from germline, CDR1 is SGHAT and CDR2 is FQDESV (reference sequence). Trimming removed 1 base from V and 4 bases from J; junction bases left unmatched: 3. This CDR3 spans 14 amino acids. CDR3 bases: TGTGCCAGCAGCTTAGACTGGGGGGGAGAGACCCAGTACTTC. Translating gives CASSLDWGGETQYF.

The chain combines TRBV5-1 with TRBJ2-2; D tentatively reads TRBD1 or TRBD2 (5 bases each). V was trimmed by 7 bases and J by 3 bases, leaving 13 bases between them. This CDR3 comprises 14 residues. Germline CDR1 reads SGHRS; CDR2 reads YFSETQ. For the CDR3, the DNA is TGCGCCAGCCGACCGGGGCTGGACACCGGGGAGCTGTTTTTT. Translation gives CASRPGLDTGELFF.

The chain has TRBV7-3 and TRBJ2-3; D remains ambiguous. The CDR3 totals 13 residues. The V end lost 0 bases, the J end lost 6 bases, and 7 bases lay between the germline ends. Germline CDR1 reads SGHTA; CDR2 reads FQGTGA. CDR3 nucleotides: TGTGCCAGCAGCTTAACGAACGCCGATACGCAGTATTTT. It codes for CASSLTNADTQYF.

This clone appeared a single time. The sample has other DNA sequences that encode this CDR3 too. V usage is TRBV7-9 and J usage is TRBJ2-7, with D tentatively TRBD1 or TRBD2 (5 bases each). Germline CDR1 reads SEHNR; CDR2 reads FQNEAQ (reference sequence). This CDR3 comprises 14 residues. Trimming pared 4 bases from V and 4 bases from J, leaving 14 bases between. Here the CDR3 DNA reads TGTGCCAGCAGCTCAACCGGGACCGCTTACGAGCAGTACTTC. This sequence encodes CASSSTGTAYEQYF.

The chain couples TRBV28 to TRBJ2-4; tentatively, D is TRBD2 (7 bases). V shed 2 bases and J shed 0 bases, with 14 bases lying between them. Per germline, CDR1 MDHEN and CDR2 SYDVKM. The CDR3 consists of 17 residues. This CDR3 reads CASSLHLGGLAKNIQYF. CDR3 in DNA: TGTGCCAGCAGTTTACACCTCGGGGGGCTAGCCAAAAACATTCAGTACTTC.

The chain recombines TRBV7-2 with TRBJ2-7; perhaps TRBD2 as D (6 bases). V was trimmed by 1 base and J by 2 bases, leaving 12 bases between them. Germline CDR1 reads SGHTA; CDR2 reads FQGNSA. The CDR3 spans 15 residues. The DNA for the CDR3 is TGTGCCAGCAGCTTAGTCACCGGGACTCCCTACGAGCAGTACTTC. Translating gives CASSLVTGTPYEQYF.

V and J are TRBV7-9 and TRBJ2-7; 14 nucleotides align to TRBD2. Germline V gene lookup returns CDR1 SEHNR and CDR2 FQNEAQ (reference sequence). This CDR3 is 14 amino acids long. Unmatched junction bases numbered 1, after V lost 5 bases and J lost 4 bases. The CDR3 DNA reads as TGTGCCAGCAGCGGGACTAGCGGGAGTTACGAGCAGTACTTC. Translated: CASSGTSGSYEQYF.

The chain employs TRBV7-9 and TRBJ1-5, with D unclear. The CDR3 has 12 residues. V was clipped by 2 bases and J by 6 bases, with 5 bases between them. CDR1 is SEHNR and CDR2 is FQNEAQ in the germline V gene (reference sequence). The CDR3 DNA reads TGTGCCAGCAGCTTAATCGGTCAGCCCCAGCATTTT. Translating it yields CASSLIGQPQHF.

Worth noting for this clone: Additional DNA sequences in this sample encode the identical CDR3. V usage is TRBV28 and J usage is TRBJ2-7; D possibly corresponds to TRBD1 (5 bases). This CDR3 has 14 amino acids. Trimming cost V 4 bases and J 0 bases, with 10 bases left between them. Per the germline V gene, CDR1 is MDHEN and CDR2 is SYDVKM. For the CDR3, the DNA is TGTGCCAGCAGTTCTACAGGAAGCTCCTACGAGCAGTACTTC. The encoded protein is CASSSTGSSYEQYF.

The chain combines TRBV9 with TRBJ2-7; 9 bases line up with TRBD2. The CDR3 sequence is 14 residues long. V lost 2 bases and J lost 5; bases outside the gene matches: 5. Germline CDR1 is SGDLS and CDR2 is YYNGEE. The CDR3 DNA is TGTGCCAGCAGCGTTAGCGGGAGCACAGACGAGCAGTACTTC. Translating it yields CASSVSGSTDEQYF. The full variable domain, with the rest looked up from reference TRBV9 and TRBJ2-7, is DSGVTQTPKHLITATGQRVTLRCSPRSGDLSVYWYQQSLDQGLQFLIQYYNGEERAKGNILERFSAQQFPDLHSELNLSSLELGDSALYFCASSVSGSTDEQYFGPGTRLTVT.

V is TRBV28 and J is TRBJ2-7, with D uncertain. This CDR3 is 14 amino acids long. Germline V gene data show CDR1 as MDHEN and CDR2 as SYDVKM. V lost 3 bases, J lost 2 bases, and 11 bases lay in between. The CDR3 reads CASSFPGIAYEQYF. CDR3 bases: TGTGCCAGCAGTTTCCCCGGAATCGCCTACGAGCAGTACTTC.

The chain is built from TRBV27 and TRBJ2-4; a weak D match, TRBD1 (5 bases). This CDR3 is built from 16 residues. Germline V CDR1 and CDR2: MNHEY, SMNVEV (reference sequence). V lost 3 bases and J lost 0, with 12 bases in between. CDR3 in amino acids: CASSLWQGRAKNIQYF. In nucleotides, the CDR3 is TGTGCCAGCAGTTTGTGGCAGGGTCGAGCCAAAAACATTCAGTACTTC.

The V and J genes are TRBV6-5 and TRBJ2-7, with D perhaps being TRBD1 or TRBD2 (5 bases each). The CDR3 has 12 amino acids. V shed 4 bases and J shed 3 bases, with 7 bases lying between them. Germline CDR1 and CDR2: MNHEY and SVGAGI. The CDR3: CASSLGDYEQYF. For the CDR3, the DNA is TGTGCCAGCAGTTTGGGGGACTACGAGCAGTACTTC.